These T cell receptor beta chains were read from a single sample in a study of cytomegalovirus exposure and HLA in healthy donors. Libraries were prepared by immunoSEQ multiplex PCR; TCRdb keeps only in-frame clonotypes and omits some of them. The sample records 82,000 or so clones, roughly 96% being singletons. The specimen was PBMCs. All receptors come from a woman aged 18-29 years in good health and CMV-seronegative. CDR3s include the opening cysteine and the closing phenylalanine or tryptophan. Fields, in order: V gene, D gene, clone size, J gene, CDR3 DNA, CDR3 protein. D genes are given only for firm matches. The size of a clone is reported for some rows only, either as once, few or many, or as a class for expanded clones.

v_call: TRBV5-1
d_call: -
clone_size: once
j_call: TRBJ2-3
cdr3_nt: TGCGCCAGCAGCCTAGGACAGTACACAGATACGCAGTATTTT
cdr3_aa: CASSLGQYTDTQYF

v_call: TRBV30
d_call: -
clone_size: -
j_call: TRBJ2-7
cdr3_nt: TGTGCCTGGTCCCAGGGGAAATACGAGCAGTACTTC
cdr3_aa: CAWSQGKYEQYF

v_call: TRBV7-2
d_call: TRBD1
clone_size: -
j_call: TRBJ2-7
cdr3_nt: TGTGCCAGCGGTGTGGCAGGGGGTTCCTACGAGCAGTACTTC
cdr3_aa: CASGVAGGSYEQYF

v_call: TRBV29-1
d_call: TRBD2
clone_size: -
j_call: TRBJ2-5
cdr3_nt: TGCAGCGTAAGAGCTTCTAGCGGGCGAGAGACCCAGTACTTC
cdr3_aa: CSVRASSGRETQYF

v_call: TRBV20-1
d_call: TRBD1
clone_size: -
j_call: TRBJ1-1
cdr3_nt: TGCAGTGCGAGGGGACAGTCGGAAGCTTTCTTT
cdr3_aa: CSARGQSEAFF

v_call: TRBV12-5
d_call: -
clone_size: -
j_call: TRBJ2-2
cdr3_nt: TGTGCTAGTGGTTTGGTATTGGACGGGAAGGTAACCGGGGAGCTGTTTTTT
cdr3_aa: CASGLVLDGKVTGELFF

v_call: TRBV6-1
d_call: TRBD1
clone_size: -
j_call: TRBJ2-7
cdr3_nt: TGTGCCAGCAGTGAAGCAGTGACGGGACAGGGGGCCTCCTACGAGCAGTACTTC
cdr3_aa: CASSEAVTGQGASYEQYF

v_call: TRBV5-4
d_call: -
clone_size: -
j_call: TRBJ1-2
cdr3_nt: TGTGCCAGCAGCTTGGGGGGCAGGACCACCCATGGCTACACCTTC
cdr3_aa: CASSLGGRTTHGYTF

v_call: TRBV18
d_call: -
clone_size: -
j_call: TRBJ1-5
cdr3_nt: TGTGCCAGCTCACCACCGCCAGATCAATACCAGACCCAGCATTTT
cdr3_aa: CASSPPPDQYQTQHF

v_call: TRBV11-2
d_call: -
clone_size: -
j_call: TRBJ2-3
cdr3_nt: TGTGCCAGCAGCGTGACGACTAGCACAGATACGCAGTATTTT
cdr3_aa: CASSVTTSTDTQYF

v_call: TRBV5-1
d_call: TRBD1
clone_size: -
j_call: TRBJ2-7
cdr3_nt: TGCGCCAGCAGCTGGGGCCGGGACAGGCGTTTAGAGCAGTACTTC
cdr3_aa: CASSWGRDRRLEQYF

v_call: TRBV2
d_call: -
clone_size: once
j_call: TRBJ2-1
cdr3_nt: TGTGCCAGCAAACTCAATGAGCAGTTCTTC
cdr3_aa: CASKLNEQFF

v_call: TRBV23-1
d_call: -
clone_size: -
j_call: TRBJ1-4
cdr3_nt: TGCGCCAGCAGTCAACATAATACTCGAGTACAGCAAAATGAAAAACTGTTTTTT
cdr3_aa: CASSQHNTRVQQNEKLFF

v_call: TRBV5-1
d_call: TRBD1
clone_size: -
j_call: TRBJ2-2
cdr3_nt: TGCGCCAGCAGCCTACAGACAGGGGACACCGGGGAGCTGTTTTTT
cdr3_aa: CASSLQTGDTGELFF

v_call: TRBV27
d_call: TRBD1
clone_size: -
j_call: TRBJ2-1
cdr3_nt: TGTGCCAGTTCGATCTTGGGACAGGGTGGCAATGAGCAGTTCTTC
cdr3_aa: CASSILGQGGNEQFF

v_call: TRBV18
d_call: -
clone_size: -
j_call: TRBJ2-7
cdr3_nt: TGTGCCAGCTCGGTGGGGGCCTGGGAGCAGTACTTC
cdr3_aa: CASSVGAWEQYF

v_call: TRBV30
d_call: TRBD2
clone_size: -
j_call: TRBJ2-7
cdr3_nt: TGTGCCTGGAGGCCTAGCGGGATCCTCTACGAGCAGTACTTC
cdr3_aa: CAWRPSGILYEQYF

v_call: TRBV18
d_call: TRBD1
clone_size: -
j_call: TRBJ1-5
cdr3_nt: TGTGCCAGCTCGTCCGGGACAGGGGCGCAGCCCCAGCATTTT
cdr3_aa: CASSSGTGAQPQHF

v_call: TRBV27
d_call: -
clone_size: -
j_call: TRBJ1-6
cdr3_nt: TGTGCCAGCAGTTTAGGCCAGGGAGGCTCACCCCTCCACTTT
cdr3_aa: CASSLGQGGSPLHF

v_call: TRBV28
d_call: -
clone_size: -
j_call: TRBJ1-1
cdr3_nt: TGTGCCAGCAGTTTGTCCGAGTTTGAAGCTTTCTTT
cdr3_aa: CASSLSEFEAFF

v_call: TRBV7-2
d_call: -
clone_size: once
j_call: TRBJ2-1
cdr3_nt: TGTGCCAGCAGCTTAGGGGTCGGGACACAATACAATGAGCAGTTCTTC
cdr3_aa: CASSLGVGTQYNEQFF

v_call: TRBV19
d_call: -
clone_size: -
j_call: TRBJ1-5
cdr3_nt: TGTGCCAGTAGTAAGGCGGGAGAGTATAGCAATCAGCCCCAGCATTTT
cdr3_aa: CASSKAGEYSNQPQHF

v_call: TRBV18
d_call: TRBD1
clone_size: -
j_call: TRBJ1-3
cdr3_nt: TGTGCCAGCTCAGAGGACAGGAGCTCTGGAAACACCATATATTTT
cdr3_aa: CASSEDRSSGNTIYF

v_call: TRBV19
d_call: -
clone_size: few
j_call: TRBJ2-5
cdr3_nt: TGTGCCAGTAGTAGAGTCGGGTCCGCAGAGACCCAGTACTTC
cdr3_aa: CASSRVGSAETQYF

v_call: TRBV27
d_call: -
clone_size: -
j_call: TRBJ1-5
cdr3_nt: TGTGCCAGCAGTTTTAGAGAAAATCAGCCCCAGCATTTT
cdr3_aa: CASSFRENQPQHF

v_call: TRBV4-1
d_call: TRBD1
clone_size: -
j_call: TRBJ2-2
cdr3_nt: TGCGCCAGCAGTGGACAGGGGAACACCGGGGAGCTGTTTTTT
cdr3_aa: CASSGQGNTGELFF

v_call: TRBV5-1
d_call: -
clone_size: -
j_call: TRBJ1-4
cdr3_nt: TGCGCCAGCAGCTTGATACCAGCTAATGAAAAACTGTTTTTT
cdr3_aa: CASSLIPANEKLFF

v_call: TRBV11-3
d_call: TRBD2
clone_size: once
j_call: TRBJ2-1
cdr3_nt: TGTGCCAGCAGCTTAGGTGGGACTAGCGGCCCCGGCTTCTACAATGAGCAGTTCTTC
cdr3_aa: CASSLGGTSGPGFYNEQFF

v_call: TRBV6-1
d_call: -
clone_size: once
j_call: TRBJ1-2
cdr3_nt: TGTGCCAGCAGTGACCCAGGGGAAGGCTACACCTTC
cdr3_aa: CASSDPGEGYTF

v_call: TRBV7-6
d_call: TRBD1
clone_size: -
j_call: TRBJ2-5
cdr3_nt: TGTGCCAGCAGCTCCGGGACAGGGAACCCAGTGAGCGGAGAGACCCAGTACTTC
cdr3_aa: CASSSGTGNPVSGETQYF

v_call: TRBV19
d_call: TRBD1
clone_size: -
j_call: TRBJ1-1
cdr3_nt: TGTGCCATACGGACAGGGAGTGGCACTGAAGCTTTCTTT
cdr3_aa: CAIRTGSGTEAFF

v_call: TRBV2
d_call: -
clone_size: -
j_call: TRBJ1-6
cdr3_nt: TGTGCCAGCAGTGAAAATGGCGCGGTAGCCCTCCACTTT
cdr3_aa: CASSENGAVALHF

v_call: TRBV28
d_call: -
clone_size: -
j_call: TRBJ1-2
cdr3_nt: TGTGCCAGCAGTTGGGACATCGTTTATGGCTACACCTTC
cdr3_aa: CASSWDIVYGYTF

v_call: TRBV29-1
d_call: TRBD1
clone_size: -
j_call: TRBJ2-7
cdr3_nt: TGCAGCGTTTCTCAGGGGGCAGGTTACGAGCAGTACTTC
cdr3_aa: CSVSQGAGYEQYF

v_call: TRBV18
d_call: TRBD1
clone_size: -
j_call: TRBJ1-3
cdr3_nt: TGTGCCAGCTCACCCTATGGACAGGGTACAAACACCATATATTTT
cdr3_aa: CASSPYGQGTNTIYF

v_call: TRBV4-3
d_call: TRBD2
clone_size: -
j_call: TRBJ2-1
cdr3_nt: TGCGCCAGCAGCCAGACTAGCGGGGGGCCCTACAATGAGCAGTTCTTC
cdr3_aa: CASSQTSGGPYNEQFF

v_call: TRBV14
d_call: -
clone_size: -
j_call: TRBJ2-6
cdr3_nt: TGTGCCAGCAGCCAAGGAGGGACTGGGGCCAACGTCCTGACTTTC
cdr3_aa: CASSQGGTGANVLTF

v_call: TRBV7-2
d_call: -
clone_size: -
j_call: TRBJ1-5
cdr3_nt: TGTGCCAGCAGCGCGGAGGGACGGCGTCTAAATCAGCCCCAGCATTTT
cdr3_aa: CASSAEGRRLNQPQHF

v_call: TRBV25-1
d_call: -
clone_size: -
j_call: TRBJ1-1
cdr3_nt: TGTGCCAGCAGTGATAACAGGGTTGAAGCTTTCTTT
cdr3_aa: CASSDNRVEAFF

v_call: TRBV28
d_call: TRBD1
clone_size: -
j_call: TRBJ2-7
cdr3_nt: TGTGCCAGCAGAGGGGACAGCTACGAGCAGTACTTC
cdr3_aa: CASRGDSYEQYF

v_call: TRBV27
d_call: TRBD2
clone_size: -
j_call: TRBJ2-1
cdr3_nt: TGTGCCAGCAGCGCCCTAGCGGGCGATATCAATGAGCAGTTCTTC
cdr3_aa: CASSALAGDINEQFF

v_call: TRBV27
d_call: TRBD1
clone_size: -
j_call: TRBJ1-6
cdr3_nt: TGTGCCAGCAGTTTATGGGGGACAGGGGATTCACCCCTCCACTTT
cdr3_aa: CASSLWGTGDSPLHF

v_call: TRBV4-3
d_call: -
clone_size: -
j_call: TRBJ1-2
cdr3_nt: TGCGCCAGCAGCCAACGGGGTGGCTTGCTCTATGGCTACACCTTC
cdr3_aa: CASSQRGGLLYGYTF

v_call: TRBV7-9
d_call: -
clone_size: -
j_call: TRBJ2-7
cdr3_nt: TGTGCCAGCAGCCAACGGGACTCCGGCTACGAGCAGTACTTC
cdr3_aa: CASSQRDSGYEQYF

v_call: TRBV19
d_call: -
clone_size: -
j_call: TRBJ1-5
cdr3_nt: TGTGCCAGTAGTATAGAGGCAGGGGTCTATAGCAATCAGCCCCAGCATTTT
cdr3_aa: CASSIEAGVYSNQPQHF

v_call: TRBV4-1
d_call: TRBD1
clone_size: -
j_call: TRBJ1-2
cdr3_nt: TGCGCCAGCAGTGATAGACCCGGGACAGGTGATGGCTACACCTTC
cdr3_aa: CASSDRPGTGDGYTF

v_call: TRBV12-5
d_call: -
clone_size: -
j_call: TRBJ1-2
cdr3_nt: TGTGCTAGTGGTTTGGGAACAGAAAACTATGGCTACACCTTC
cdr3_aa: CASGLGTENYGYTF

v_call: TRBV4-1
d_call: TRBD1
clone_size: -
j_call: TRBJ1-4
cdr3_nt: TGCGCCAGCAGCCAATCACCAGGGGGACAGGGTAATGAAAAACTGTTTTTT
cdr3_aa: CASSQSPGGQGNEKLFF

v_call: TRBV6-1
d_call: -
clone_size: -
j_call: TRBJ2-5
cdr3_nt: TGTGCCAGCAGTGGAGGGGGTGGACAAGAGACCCAGTACTTC
cdr3_aa: CASSGGGGQETQYF